These T cell receptor beta chains were read from a single sample in a study of shared clonotypes between healthy human individuals. TCRdb's copy holds only in-frame clones and misses some; the assay was immunoSEQ multiplex PCR. The sample consists of about 580,000 clones, 98% of them appearing once. The specimen sequenced was naive CD8+ T cells sorted from blood. Receptors originate from a man younger than 40 in good health. CDR3s include the opening cysteine and the closing phenylalanine or tryptophan.

j_gene: TRBJ2-2
v_gene: TRBV10-3
CDR3aa: CAISEARGASRNTGELFF

j_gene: TRBJ2-7
v_gene: TRBV11-2
CDR3aa: CASSPARGGGEQYF

j_gene: TRBJ2-1
v_gene: TRBV29-1
CDR3aa: CSVVASGGYNEQFF

j_gene: TRBJ1-1
v_gene: TRBV7-9
CDR3aa: CASSLALNTEAFF

j_gene: TRBJ2-2
v_gene: TRBV7-6
CDR3aa: CASSFVGDTGELFF

j_gene: TRBJ2-7
v_gene: TRBV27
CDR3aa: CASSLTAITYEQYF

j_gene: TRBJ2-1
v_gene: TRBV5-4
CDR3aa: CASSLGPGPGLLFF

j_gene: TRBJ2-7
v_gene: TRBV18
CDR3aa: CASSPFDSSYEQYF

j_gene: TRBJ2-3
v_gene: TRBV9
CDR3aa: CASSVEMITDTQYF

j_gene: TRBJ2-3
v_gene: TRBV7-3
CDR3aa: CASSLIGTPSTDTQYF

j_gene: TRBJ2-7
v_gene: TRBV13
CDR3aa: CASSLGTGVYEQYF

j_gene: TRBJ2-2
v_gene: TRBV7-9
CDR3aa: CASSFGGELFF

j_gene: TRBJ2-1
v_gene: TRBV5-5
CDR3aa: CASSLDFLAGNRGNEQFF

j_gene: TRBJ1-3
v_gene: TRBV28
CDR3aa: CAIGRGSGNTIYF

j_gene: TRBJ2-1
v_gene: TRBV18
CDR3aa: CASSPRPGTGRYEQFF

j_gene: TRBJ2-7
v_gene: TRBV29-1
CDR3aa: CSVERQGASEQYF

j_gene: TRBJ1-4
v_gene: TRBV7-9
CDR3aa: CASSKIQGANEKLFF

j_gene: TRBJ2-1
v_gene: TRBV7-3
CDR3aa: CASSRTSGRGWNEQFF

j_gene: TRBJ2-3
v_gene: TRBV10-2
CDR3aa: CASSLAGSTDTQYF

j_gene: TRBJ2-7
v_gene: TRBV5-4
CDR3aa: CASSLGTGTGPYEQYF

j_gene: TRBJ2-7
v_gene: TRBV6-5
CDR3aa: CASSYGGWEQYF

j_gene: TRBJ2-7
v_gene: TRBV6-5
CDR3aa: CASSSSGTGPYEQYF

j_gene: TRBJ2-7
v_gene: TRBV5-1
CDR3aa: CASSSRDREGEQYF

j_gene: TRBJ1-2
v_gene: TRBV7-3
CDR3aa: CASSETGFPLNF

j_gene: TRBJ2-1
v_gene: TRBV4-3
CDR3aa: CASSQDRGDNEQFF